The next 7 T cell receptor beta chains were all read from a single sample in a study of T cells in Graves' hyperthyroidism and ophthalmopathy. Amplified TCR beta CDR3 regions came from RNA transcripts. Initially, a first-round RT-PCR of the TCR CDR3 employed the HTBI primer set. TCRdb redid the calling of the multiplex PCR reads with MiXCR, one entry per CDR3 protein. The sample gives around 250,000 distinct CDR3 sequences, about 14% of which show up once; 10% to 15% is in the top ten. Sequencing used blood. These TCRs come from a woman aged 40 to 50 with Graves' hyperthyroidism that later progressed to Graves' ophthalmopathy.

This clonotype was picked up many times. The gene calls are TRBV28 and TRBJ2-2, with D perhaps given as TRBD1 or TRBD2 (5 bases each). V was clipped by 10 bases and J by 5 bases, with 17 bases between them. From germline, CDR1 is MDHEN and CDR2 SYDVKM. This CDR3 comprises 14 residues. CDR3 sequence reads: CATNSRGVTGELFF. CDR3 bases: TGTGCCACCAATTCCCGAGGGGTAACCGGGGAGCTGTTTTTT.

The J gene is TRBJ2-5, the V gene TRBV20-1, with D perhaps matching TRBD1 or TRBD2 (5 bases each). The CDR3 loop spans 14 amino acids. Per germline, CDR1 DFQATT and CDR2 SNEGSKA (reference sequence). Trimming shortened V by 3 bases and J by 6 bases, and 17 bases separated the two germline ends. This chain's CDR3 is CSARSDIRDKTQYF. The CDR3 DNA reads TGCAGTGCTAGGTCGGACATACGGGATAAGACCCAGTACTTC.

J is TRBJ2-7 and V is TRBV5-4, with 9 bases aligning to TRBD1. The germline V gene has CDR1 SGHNT and CDR2 YYREEE (reference sequence). This CDR3 region has 16 residues. Losses at the gene ends were 1 base for V and 3 bases for J; bases not matched to a gene: 8. This chain's CDR3 is CASSLTGQGQVYEQYF. DNA of the CDR3: TGTGCCAGCAGCTTGACTGGACAGGGGCAAGTCTACGAGCAGTACTTC.

This clonotype was counted at least ten times. The V and J genes are TRBV7-9 and TRBJ2-5; 7 bases line up with TRBD2. J gave up 2 bases and V 2 bases, and 11 bases lay outside the gene matches. There are 17 residues in the CDR3. Germline assignment: CDR1 SEHNR and CDR2 FQNEAQ (reference sequence). CDR3 sequence (DNA): TGTGCCAGCAGCTTATCCCCGCGAGCGGGACGGCAAGAGACCCAGTACTTC. Encoded protein: CASSLSPRAGRQETQYF.

This clonotype was counted a few times. A read error may produce the germline difference seen at one junction end. V is TRBV11-1 and J is TRBJ2-1, with 7 bases lining up with TRBD2. This CDR3 region has 14 residues. The germline V gene encodes CDR1 SGHAT and CDR2 FQDESV (reference sequence). The CDR3 region has the DNA TGTGCCAGCAGTTTTGCTAGCGGCTACAATGAGCAGCTCTTC. Translation gives CASSFASGYNEQLF.

The sample holds many counts of this clonotype. The rearrangement joins TRBV18 to TRBJ2-1; TRBD2 is a possible D gene (6 bases). Germline V gene data show CDR1 as KGHSH and CDR2 as LQKENI. CDR3 length equals 16 residues. Trimming pared 1 base from V and 3 bases from J, leaving 13 bases between. For the CDR3, the DNA is TGTGCCAGCTCACCACTAAGAGCGGGTTTCTACAATGAGCAGTTCTTC. Its protein product is CASSPLRAGFYNEQFF.

This clonotype was recorded at least ten times. The chain couples TRBV6-5 to TRBJ1-6; perhaps TRBD1 as D (5 bases). This CDR3 comprises 15 residues. Trimming removed 0 bases at V and 10 bases at J, with 13 bases between. From germline, CDR1 is MNHEY and CDR2 SVGAGI. CDR3 bases: TGTGCCAGCAGTTACTCGTTAGGGGATGGGTCACCCCTCCACTTT. Protein sequence: CASSYSLGDGSPLHF.